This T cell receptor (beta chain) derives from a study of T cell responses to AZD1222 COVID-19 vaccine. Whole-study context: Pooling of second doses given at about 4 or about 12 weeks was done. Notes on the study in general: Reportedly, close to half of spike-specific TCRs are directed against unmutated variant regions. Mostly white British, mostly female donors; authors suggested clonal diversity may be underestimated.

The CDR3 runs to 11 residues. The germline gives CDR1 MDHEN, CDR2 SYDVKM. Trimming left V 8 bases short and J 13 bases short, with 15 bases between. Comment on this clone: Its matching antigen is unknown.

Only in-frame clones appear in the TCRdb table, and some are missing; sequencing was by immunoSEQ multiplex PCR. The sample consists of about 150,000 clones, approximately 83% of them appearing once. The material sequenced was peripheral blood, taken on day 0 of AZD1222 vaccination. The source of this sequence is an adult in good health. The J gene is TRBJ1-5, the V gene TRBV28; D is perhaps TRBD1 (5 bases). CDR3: CASGTSGQQHF. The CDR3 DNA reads TGTGCCAGCGGGACCTCGGGCCAACAGCATTTT.